This T cell receptor (beta chain) was found in a study of blood T cell repertoires in COVID-19. Sequencing was performed with immunoSEQ multiplex PCR; in TCRdb, only in-frame clones are kept and a portion is missing. Of almost 70,000 clones listed, about 88% were seen once; the top ten hold less than 5.5%. The germline gives CDR1 KGHSH, CDR2 LQKENI. V gave up 6 bases and J gave up 5 bases, with 10 bases separating them. The CDR3 sequence is 12 residues long. The receptor was isolated from a woman aged 45-65 years with active COVID-19. Sequencing used peripheral blood. This chain links TRBV18 with TRBJ1-1; unclear D gene. CDR3 residues: CASSRARTEAFF. CDR3 sequence (DNA): TGTGCCAGCTCGCGCGCGCGGACTGAAGCTTTCTTT.